The rows below give T cell receptor beta chains drawn from one sample of a study of vaccination and CD4 T cells after COVID-19. Antigens of these TCRs are unknown. In TCRdb, the PCR reads were re-called with MiXCR into one record per CDR3 protein. The profile shows over 9,500 distinct CDR3 sequences, 29% of them singletons. The specimen sequenced was cultured CD4+ T cells from blood. The origin of the receptors is a human donor with COVID-19. The CDR3 runs from the conserved cysteine through the conserved F or W. Fields, in order: CDR3 DNA, CDR3 protein, V gene, D gene, clone size, J gene. D genes are given only for firm matches. Size is omitted from some rows. Given values are once, few, many or a class for expanded clones.

CDR3nt: TGTGCCAGCAGCTCGACAGGGATGGTGCTCTACGAGCAGTACTTC
CDR3aa: CASSSTGMVLYEQYF
v_gene: TRBV7-8
d_gene: TRBD1
abundance: few
j_gene: TRBJ2-7

CDR3nt: TGCAGTGCTAGACATATGACGGGCAGGGTGGCCGAGCAGTACTTC
CDR3aa: CSARHMTGRVAEQYF
v_gene: TRBV20-1
d_gene: NA
abundance: NA
j_gene: TRBJ2-7

CDR3nt: TGTGCCAGCAGCTTAAACGGCATCCGAGATACGCAGTATTTT
CDR3aa: CASSLNGIRDTQYF
v_gene: TRBV7-3
d_gene: NA
abundance: NA
j_gene: TRBJ2-3

CDR3nt: TGCAGTGCAAGGACAGGGACCGCTAACTATGGCTACACCTTC
CDR3aa: CSARTGTANYGYTF
v_gene: TRBV20-1
d_gene: TRBD1
abundance: medium-sized
j_gene: TRBJ1-2

CDR3nt: TGTGCCAGCAGTGAAAAGGGACAGGGCCACTATGGCTACACCTTC
CDR3aa: CASSEKGQGHYGYTF
v_gene: TRBV6-1
d_gene: TRBD1
abundance: NA
j_gene: TRBJ1-2

CDR3nt: TGTGCCAGCAGTCCCCACCTGAATGAGCAGTTCTTC
CDR3aa: CASSPHLNEQFF
v_gene: TRBV7-9
d_gene: NA
abundance: NA
j_gene: TRBJ2-1

CDR3nt: TGTGCCAGCAGGTCGGGACGGAATAATTCACCCCTCCACTTT
CDR3aa: CASRSGRNNSPLHF
v_gene: TRBV27
d_gene: NA
abundance: few
j_gene: TRBJ1-6

CDR3nt: TGCAGTGCCTCAACAGAACAGGGGGGCAATCAGCCCCAGCATTTT
CDR3aa: CSASTEQGGNQPQHF
v_gene: TRBV20-1
d_gene: TRBD1
abundance: medium-sized
j_gene: TRBJ1-5

CDR3nt: TGTGCCAGCAGTTTTGGGTCCCGAGGGAACACTGAAGCTTTCTTT
CDR3aa: CASSFGSRGNTEAFF
v_gene: TRBV7-2
d_gene: NA
abundance: few
j_gene: TRBJ1-1

CDR3nt: TGTGCCACCAGCAGAGATTCGTGGGGACAGGGGTACTCCTACGAGCAGTACTTC
CDR3aa: CATSRDSWGQGYSYEQYF
v_gene: TRBV15
d_gene: TRBD1
abundance: few
j_gene: TRBJ2-7

CDR3nt: TGTGCCAGCAGCTTATGCGGCGGGACAGGGGGTTGGTACGAGCAGTACTTC
CDR3aa: CASSLCGGTGGWYEQYF
v_gene: TRBV12-3/TRBV12-4
d_gene: TRBD1
abundance: NA
j_gene: TRBJ2-7

CDR3nt: TGTGCCAGCAGTTATGGGCCCACTAGCGGGTCCTACGAGCAGTACTTC
CDR3aa: CASSYGPTSGSYEQYF
v_gene: TRBV6-5
d_gene: TRBD2
abundance: few
j_gene: TRBJ2-7

CDR3nt: TGTGCCAGCAGCAAAGGGACTAGCGGGGGCCAAGAGACCCAGTACTTC
CDR3aa: CASSKGTSGGQETQYF
v_gene: TRBV5-4
d_gene: TRBD2
abundance: NA
j_gene: TRBJ2-5

CDR3nt: TGCGCCAGCAGCTTGGGGGGGAAAAGCACAGATACGCAGTATTTT
CDR3aa: CASSLGGKSTDTQYF
v_gene: TRBV5-1
d_gene: NA
abundance: few
j_gene: TRBJ2-3

CDR3nt: TGCAGTGCTAGAGAAGAGGGGGCGGTCTGGGGCTACACCTTC
CDR3aa: CSAREEGAVWGYTF
v_gene: TRBV20-1
d_gene: TRBD1
abundance: NA
j_gene: TRBJ1-2

CDR3nt: TGCGCCAGCAGCCAAGGGACAGGGACAGATACGCAGTATTTT
CDR3aa: CASSQGTGTDTQYF
v_gene: TRBV4-1
d_gene: TRBD1
abundance: NA
j_gene: TRBJ2-3

CDR3nt: TGTGCCAGCAGTTTGAACAGGGAGGCCGGGGAGCTGTTTTTT
CDR3aa: CASSLNREAGELFF
v_gene: TRBV12-3/TRBV12-4
d_gene: NA
abundance: NA
j_gene: TRBJ2-2

CDR3nt: TGTGCCAGCAGCGACGGGACAGGGCATAATTCACCCCTCCACTTT
CDR3aa: CASSDGTGHNSPLHF
v_gene: TRBV9
d_gene: TRBD1
abundance: NA
j_gene: TRBJ1-6

CDR3nt: TGTGCCAGCAGTTTGGGACAGGGGTTTAGCAATCAGCCCCAGCATTTT
CDR3aa: CASSLGQGFSNQPQHF
v_gene: TRBV12-3/TRBV12-4
d_gene: TRBD1
abundance: few
j_gene: TRBJ1-5

CDR3nt: TGTGCCAGCAGCTCCTTGAGAGGGGGCACAGATACGCAGTATTTT
CDR3aa: CASSSLRGGTDTQYF
v_gene: TRBV7-2
d_gene: NA
abundance: NA
j_gene: TRBJ2-3

CDR3nt: TGTGCCAGCAGTTACGGCACAACAGGCACAGATACGCAGTATTTT
CDR3aa: CASSYGTTGTDTQYF
v_gene: TRBV6-5
d_gene: NA
abundance: NA
j_gene: TRBJ2-3

CDR3nt: TGTGCCAGCAGCTTAAAGGCCGGGCCCAATGAGCAGTTCTTC
CDR3aa: CASSLKAGPNEQFF
v_gene: TRBV7-3
d_gene: NA
abundance: few
j_gene: TRBJ2-1

CDR3nt: TGTGCCAGCAGAGCTAACGTCGGCACAGATACGCAGTATTTT
CDR3aa: CASRANVGTDTQYF
v_gene: TRBV6-4
d_gene: NA
abundance: once
j_gene: TRBJ2-3

CDR3nt: TGTGCCAGCAGCCGGGGACCCAGCCAGACCCAGTACTTC
CDR3aa: CASSRGPSQTQYF
v_gene: TRBV11-2
d_gene: NA
abundance: NA
j_gene: TRBJ2-5

CDR3nt: TGTGCCAGCAGCCATCGTCAGTTGGGGTTCAATCAGCCCCAGCATTTT
CDR3aa: CASSHRQLGFNQPQHF
v_gene: TRBV5-6
d_gene: NA
abundance: NA
j_gene: TRBJ1-5

CDR3nt: TGTGCCAGCATCCAAGAGGGTGGCCTAGCGGGGGGGCCCGGGAACCAAGAGACCCAGTACTTC
CDR3aa: CASIQEGGLAGGPGNQETQYF
v_gene: TRBV12-3/TRBV12-4
d_gene: TRBD2
abundance: once
j_gene: TRBJ2-5

CDR3nt: TGTGCCAGCTCTAGGGGGGGAAGCAATCAGCCCCAGCATTTT
CDR3aa: CASSRGGSNQPQHF
v_gene: TRBV28
d_gene: NA
abundance: NA
j_gene: TRBJ1-5

CDR3nt: TGTGCCAGCTTGACTCAGGGTCTGAACACTGAAGCTTTCTTT
CDR3aa: CASLTQGLNTEAFF
v_gene: TRBV12-3/TRBV12-4
d_gene: NA
abundance: few
j_gene: TRBJ1-1

CDR3nt: TGCGCCAGCAGTGAGTCGATACGGACAGCAAACACCGGGGAGCTGTTTTTT
CDR3aa: CASSESIRTANTGELFF
v_gene: TRBV10-2
d_gene: NA
abundance: NA
j_gene: TRBJ2-2

CDR3nt: TGCAGTGCTAGAGATAGGAACAAGAACACTGAAGCTTTCTTT
CDR3aa: CSARDRNKNTEAFF
v_gene: TRBV20-1
d_gene: NA
abundance: NA
j_gene: TRBJ1-1

CDR3nt: TGTGCCAGCAGGGACCAGACAGGCTATGGCTACACCTTC
CDR3aa: CASRDQTGYGYTF
v_gene: TRBV6-1
d_gene: NA
abundance: NA
j_gene: TRBJ1-2

CDR3nt: TGTGCCAGCAGCGTAGACAGGAACACTGAAGCTTTCTTT
CDR3aa: CASSVDRNTEAFF
v_gene: TRBV9
d_gene: NA
abundance: NA
j_gene: TRBJ1-1

CDR3nt: TGTGCCAGCAGCTTAGGTGGGACTAGTTACTACGAGCAGTACTTC
CDR3aa: CASSLGGTSYYEQYF
v_gene: TRBV7-2
d_gene: TRBD2
abundance: few
j_gene: TRBJ2-7

CDR3nt: TGTGCCAGCAGCCAGAGGGGCGAGCAGTACTTC
CDR3aa: CASSQRGEQYF
v_gene: TRBV7-2
d_gene: NA
abundance: NA
j_gene: TRBJ2-7

CDR3nt: TGTGCCAGTAGTATCAGGGGCCCTGCGTTATATGGCTACACCTTC
CDR3aa: CASSIRGPALYGYTF
v_gene: TRBV19
d_gene: NA
abundance: few
j_gene: TRBJ1-2

CDR3nt: TGTGCCAGCACCTTAAATGGGCTCCTTGGCGAGCAGTACTTC
CDR3aa: CASTLNGLLGEQYF
v_gene: TRBV28
d_gene: NA
abundance: NA
j_gene: TRBJ2-7

CDR3nt: TGCGGTGCTAGAGAGTCGGGTATATATACCCAGTACTTC
CDR3aa: CGARESGIYTQYF
v_gene: TRBV20-1
d_gene: NA
abundance: NA
j_gene: TRBJ2-5

CDR3nt: TGTGCCAGCAGCCCCTCGAGGGACAGACCTTCGACAGATACGCAGTATTTT
CDR3aa: CASSPSRDRPSTDTQYF
v_gene: TRBV6-1
d_gene: TRBD1
abundance: NA
j_gene: TRBJ2-3

CDR3nt: TGTGCCAGTAGTATGGGGACGAACACCGGGGAGCTGTTTTTT
CDR3aa: CASSMGTNTGELFF
v_gene: TRBV19
d_gene: NA
abundance: NA
j_gene: TRBJ2-2

CDR3nt: TGTGCCATCACAGCGACAGGTTCTGGCTACACCTTC
CDR3aa: CAITATGSGYTF
v_gene: TRBV10-3
d_gene: NA
abundance: medium-sized
j_gene: TRBJ1-2

CDR3nt: TGTGCCAGCAGCACAAAAGTTGAGGATTATAACTATGGCTACACCTTC
CDR3aa: CASSTKVEDYNYGYTF
v_gene: TRBV7-8
d_gene: NA
abundance: once
j_gene: TRBJ1-2

CDR3nt: TGTGCCAGCAGTCGGCGGGGCTACACAGATACGCAGTATTTT
CDR3aa: CASSRRGYTDTQYF
v_gene: TRBV28
d_gene: NA
abundance: NA
j_gene: TRBJ2-3

CDR3nt: TGTGCCAGCAGTGAATACGGGGGTTGGCAGGGGGGCGGCTACACCTTC
CDR3aa: CASSEYGGWQGGGYTF
v_gene: TRBV25-1
d_gene: TRBD1
abundance: few
j_gene: TRBJ1-2

CDR3nt: TGTGCCAGTAGGTACGGGACATCCTCCTACGAGCAGTACTTC
CDR3aa: CASRYGTSSYEQYF
v_gene: TRBV6-5
d_gene: NA
abundance: NA
j_gene: TRBJ2-7

CDR3nt: TGTGCCAGCAGCTTGGAGCTTCTAGGCAATTATGGCTACACCTTC
CDR3aa: CASSLELLGNYGYTF
v_gene: TRBV5-3
d_gene: NA
abundance: NA
j_gene: TRBJ1-2

CDR3nt: TGTTCGTCCGGGGGGCTCACAGATACGCAGTATTTT
CDR3aa: CSSGGLTDTQYF
v_gene: TRBV20-1
d_gene: NA
abundance: NA
j_gene: TRBJ2-3

CDR3nt: TGTGCCAGCGGACGACAGATAGACAACTATGGCTACACCTTC
CDR3aa: CASGRQIDNYGYTF
v_gene: TRBV2
d_gene: NA
abundance: NA
j_gene: TRBJ1-2